Below are 10 T cell receptor beta chains sequenced from a single sample in a study of cytomegalovirus exposure and HLA in healthy donors. It was with 60 Vbeta and 13 Jbeta primers that the PCR ran. Clones were sequenced by immunoSEQ multiplex PCR, and TCRdb holds only the in-frame ones, with some missing. Of about 160,000 clones listed, nearly 80% are singletons. The sample was PBMCs. The origin of the receptors is a man younger than 35 in good health and CMV-seropositive.

The J gene is TRBJ2-2, the V gene TRBV7-2; a weak D match, TRBD1 (6 bases). Germline V gene data show CDR1 as SGHTA and CDR2 as FQGNSA. The V end was cut by 5 bases, the J end by 3 bases, with 13 bases between. This CDR3 is 15 amino acids long. The CDR3 loop reads CASSEQGSDTGELFF. CDR3 DNA: TGTGCCAGCAGCGAACAGGGATCGGACACCGGGGAGCTGTTTTTT.

This clone was observed a few times. CDR3 protein: CASSEGSGRGGETQYF. The CDR3 DNA is TGTGCCAGCAGTGAAGGAAGCGGGAGGGGTGGTGAGACCCAGTACTTC. This chain links TRBV6-4 with TRBJ2-5, with TRBD2 matching over 10 bases. The V segment lost 3 bases and the J segment 5 bases; nucleotides outside the gene matches: 9. Per germline, CDR1 MRHNA and CDR2 SNTAGT. The CDR3 consists of 16 residues.

V usage is TRBV18 and J usage is TRBJ1-1; 7 bases line up with TRBD1. V shed 6 bases, J shed 9 bases, and the junction held 10 bases outside the gene matches. The germline V gene encodes CDR1 KGHSH and CDR2 LQKENI. The CDR3 is 13 amino acids. CDR3 protein: CASSPRDSTKAFF. The CDR3 region has the DNA TGTGCCAGCTCTCCCAGGGACAGCACAAAAGCTTTCTTT. The full variable domain, rest sourced from reference TRBV18 and TRBJ1-1, is NAGVMQNPRHLVRRRGQEARLRCSPMKGHSHVYWYRQLPEEGLKFMVYLQKENIIDESGMPKERFSAEFPKEGPSILRIQQVVRGDSAAYFCASSPRDSTKAFFGQGTRLTVV.

V and J are TRBV11-3 and TRBJ2-2; 10 bases match TRBD1. Germline-derived CDR1 and CDR2 are SGHNT and YENEEA. The CDR3 contains 17 residues. Germline trimming cut 5 bases from V and 3 bases from J; bases unmatched to any gene: 9. CDR3: CASSPRGQGSDTGELFF. The CDR3 DNA sequence: TGTGCCAGCAGCCCCCGGGGACAGGGGTCGGACACCGGGGAGCTGTTTTTT.

As for this clone: An end of the junction differs from the germline gene, which may be a read error. The chain uses TRBV19 and TRBJ1-2; TRBD1 matches 11 bases. Germline CDR1 reads LNHDA; CDR2 reads SQIVND (reference sequence). The CDR3 spans 13 residues. CDR3 coding DNA: TGTGCCAGTAGTGTGGGACAGGGGGTCGCTTCCGCCTTC. Its translation: CASSVGQGVASAF.

This clone was observed a handful of times. The V gene is TRBV30, the J gene TRBJ2-5; D unresolved. Germline V lookup: CDR1 GTSNPN, CDR2 SVGIG (reference sequence). Trimming removed 2 bases from V and 5 bases from J, with 9 bases in between. The CDR3 is made up of 12 amino acids. The CDR3 loop reads CAWSPPRETQYF. CDR3 bases: TGTGCCTGGAGTCCCCCGAGGGAGACCCAGTACTTC.

The DNA of the CDR3 is TGTGCCAGTAGTAAAAGACTAGCCCAGATTGGGGATGAGCAGTTCTTC. It codes for CASSKRLAQIGDEQFF. The chain joins TRBV19 to TRBJ2-1, with TRBD2 matching 7 bases. Germline CDR1 and CDR2: LNHDA and SQIVND (reference sequence). CDR3 length: 16 amino acids. Trimming cost V 4 bases and J 8 bases; bases outside gene matches: 14. The complete variable domain, with remaining parts taken from reference TRBV19 and TRBJ2-1, reads DGGITQSPKYLFRKEGQNVTLSCEQNLNHDAMYWYRQDPGQGLRLIYYSQIVNDFQKGDIAEGYSVSREKKESFPLTVTSAQKNPTAFYLCASSKRLAQIGDEQFFGPGTRLTVL.

The chain links TRBV2 to TRBJ2-1; TRBD1 might be the D (7 bases). The V gene's germline CDR1 is SNHLY and CDR2 FYNNEI. The CDR3 sequence is 16 residues long. The V and J ends lost 6 bases and 7 bases respectively, with 22 bases between them. CDR3 nucleotides: TGTGCCAGCAGGGCCCTGCCAGGGGGGTTAGGTAATGAGCAGTTCTTC. Its translation is CASRALPGGLGNEQFF.

In its sample, this clone was seen once. The chain links TRBV4-1 to TRBJ2-7; 10 nucleotides agree with TRBD1. The CDR3 totals 18 residues. Germline V gives CDR1 MGHRA, CDR2 YSYEKL. With V trimmed by 2 bases and J by 0 bases, 10 bases remained unmatched. Here the CDR3 reads CASSQRQGAPLSSYEQYF. DNA for the CDR3: TGCGCCAGCAGCCAAAGACAGGGGGCGCCCCTAAGCTCCTACGAGCAGTACTTC.

To note about this clone: The junction departs from germline at one end; a sequencing error may be responsible. This chain links TRBV7-9 with TRBJ2-6, with TRBD1 matching over 10 bases. Germline CDR1 reads SEHNR; CDR2 reads FQNEAQ (reference sequence). The CDR3 is 18 residues long. The CDR3 loop is CASSLWRGQGRGANGLTF. CDR3 nucleotide sequence: TGTGCCAGCAGCTTATGGCGGGGACAGGGGAGAGGGGCCAACGGCCTGACTTTC.